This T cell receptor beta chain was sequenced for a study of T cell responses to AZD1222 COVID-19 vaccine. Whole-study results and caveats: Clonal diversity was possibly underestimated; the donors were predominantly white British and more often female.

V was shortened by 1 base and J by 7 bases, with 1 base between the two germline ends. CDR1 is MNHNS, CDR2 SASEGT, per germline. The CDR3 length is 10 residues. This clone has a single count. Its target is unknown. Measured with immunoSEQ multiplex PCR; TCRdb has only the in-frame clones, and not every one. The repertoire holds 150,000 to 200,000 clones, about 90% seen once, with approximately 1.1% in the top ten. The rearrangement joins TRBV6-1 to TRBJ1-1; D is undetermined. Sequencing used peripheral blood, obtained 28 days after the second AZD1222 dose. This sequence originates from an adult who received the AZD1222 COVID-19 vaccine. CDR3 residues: CASSEGEAFF. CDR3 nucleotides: TGTGCCAGCAGTGAAGGTGAAGCTTTCTTT.